The T cell receptor (beta chain) under discussion was sequenced for a study of blood T cell repertoires in COVID-19. As handled by the study authors: Cell counts per sample came from amplifying reference gene primers. Generated by immunoSEQ multiplex PCR, the TCRdb table keeps only in-frame clones and is missing some. The DNA gave D and trimming, while V, J and clone size come from that table. The table has some 200,000 clones, almost 80% seen once. Membership in each cohort depended on participant-reported clinical history. Recovered status applied to Cohort 3 donors who had two consecutive negative PCRs. It also applied to those with clearance or with symptom resolution. This sequence was found in a woman between 50 and 59 years old who had recovered from COVID-19. Input material: PBMCs or T cells enriched from blood (not recorded which).

For the CDR3, the DNA is TGTGCCAGCTCACTGGGACGGTCCTTAGGGGGAGATGAGCAGTTCTTC. Translated: CASSLGRSLGGDEQFF. The V gene is TRBV18, the J gene TRBJ2-1, with D possibly TRBD1 on 6 matching bases. Germline CDR1 KGHSH, CDR2 LQKENI. Trimming cost V 4 bases and J 8 bases, with 21 bases left between them. CDR3 length: 16 residues.